This T cell receptor (beta chain) derives from a study of cytomegalovirus exposure and HLA in healthy donors. The PCR used 60 Vbeta and 13 Jbeta primers. Libraries were prepared by immunoSEQ multiplex PCR; TCRdb keeps only in-frame clonotypes and omits some of them. This table has around 140,000 clones, about 81% appearing once. The TCR originated in a woman in her 50s in good health and CMV-seropositive. Material: PBMCs.

The DNA of the CDR3 is TGTGCTAGTGGTTGGGGGACAGGGGACGGCTACACCTTC. Protein sequence: CASGWGTGDGYTF. J is TRBJ1-2 and V is TRBV12-5; the match to TRBD1 covers 10 bases. V dropped 4 bases and J dropped 8; count of bases not matched to a gene: 4. Germline CDR1 is LGHNT and CDR2 is FRNRAP. This CDR3 has 13 amino acids.